The sequence of this T cell receptor (beta chain) was determined in a study of cytomegalovirus exposure and HLA in healthy donors. Study background: Unique TCR beta sequences numbering some 120 million came from about 180 million T cells in an earlier analysis.

The CDR3 is made up of 18 amino acids. Trimming at V came to 4 bases and at J to 5 bases, leaving 13 bases not matched to a gene. Germline V gene data show CDR1 as SGDLS and CDR2 as YYNGEE. Vbeta (60) and Jbeta (13) primers were used in the PCR. Using immunoSEQ multiplex PCR, the repertoire was profiled, and TCRdb retains in-frame clones only, with some absent. The sample holds 180,000 or so clones. Sequenced material: PBMCs. The chain has TRBV9 and TRBJ2-3; 13 nucleotides line up with TRBD2. This receptor was obtained from a boy younger than 18 in good health and CMV-seronegative. CDR3 amino acids: CASSSRLAGGGAIDTQYF. The CDR3 DNA sequence: TGTGCCAGCAGCTCCCGACTAGCGGGGGGCGGGGCAATAGATACGCAGTATTTT.